This record covers a single T cell receptor beta chain. This sample is drawn from a study of CD8 T cells in Susac syndrome. Random hexamers primed reverse transcription of 0.5 to 1 ug RNA. TCRdb ran MiXCR on the immunoSEQ multiplex PCR reads and lists one entry per CDR3 protein. The sample includes 130,000 or so distinct CDR3 sequences, about 93% of them seen just once. This CDR3 has 12 amino acids. Trimming took off 1 base at V and 7 bases at J, with 5 bases between the two ends. Germline V gene data show CDR1 as LGHDT and CDR2 as YNNKEL (reference sequence). Sequenced: CD8+ T cells from PBMCs. The chain couples TRBV3-1 to TRBJ2-1; maybe TRBD2 (5 bases). The source is a human donor with Susac syndrome. The CDR3 loop reads CASSQAGNEQFF. CDR3 in DNA: TGTGCCAGCAGCCAAGCGGGGAATGAGCAGTTCTTC.